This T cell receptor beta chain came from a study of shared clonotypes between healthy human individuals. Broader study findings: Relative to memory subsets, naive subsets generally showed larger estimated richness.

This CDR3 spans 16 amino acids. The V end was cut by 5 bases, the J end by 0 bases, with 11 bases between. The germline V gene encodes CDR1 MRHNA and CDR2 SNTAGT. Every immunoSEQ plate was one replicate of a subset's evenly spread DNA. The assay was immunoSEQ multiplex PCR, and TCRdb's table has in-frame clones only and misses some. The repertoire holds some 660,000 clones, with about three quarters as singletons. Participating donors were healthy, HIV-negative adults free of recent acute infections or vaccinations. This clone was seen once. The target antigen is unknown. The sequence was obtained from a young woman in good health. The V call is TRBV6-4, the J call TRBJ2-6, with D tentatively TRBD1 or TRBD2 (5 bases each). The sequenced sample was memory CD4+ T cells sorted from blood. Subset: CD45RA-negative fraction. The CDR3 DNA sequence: TGTGCCAGCAGTTTCGGGGCTAGCTCTGGGGCCAACGTCCTGACTTTC. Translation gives CASSFGASSGANVLTF.